Sequencing of this T cell receptor (beta chain) was carried out in a study of T-cell memory formation after mild COVID-19. Study-wide results and limits: The SARS-CoV-2 specificity of second-wave clones reaching peak at day 37 remained unverified. Pre-infection memory harbored some responding clones, suggesting cross-reactive memory joined.

Trimming pared 6 bases from V and 7 bases from J, leaving 12 bases between. The CDR3 has 13 amino acids. TCRdb re-called the 5' RACE reads through MiXCR, storing one row per CDR3 protein. The sample consists of 400,000 to 500,000 distinct CDR3 sequences, roughly a quarter of them appearing once. Note on this clonotype: Its antigen is still unknown.

The sequence came from an adult woman who had mild COVID-19 (a few samples of this study predate the infection). Cell type and time point are not known. The chain recombines TRBV12-3 or TRBV12-4 with TRBJ1-4; TRBD1 might be the D (5 bases). The sample taken for sequencing was PBMCs or a T cell subset sorted from them (not recorded which). The CDR3 spells CASSGTRLEKLFF. DNA for the CDR3: TGTGCCAGCAGCGGGACTCGGCTTGAAAAACTGTTTTTT.